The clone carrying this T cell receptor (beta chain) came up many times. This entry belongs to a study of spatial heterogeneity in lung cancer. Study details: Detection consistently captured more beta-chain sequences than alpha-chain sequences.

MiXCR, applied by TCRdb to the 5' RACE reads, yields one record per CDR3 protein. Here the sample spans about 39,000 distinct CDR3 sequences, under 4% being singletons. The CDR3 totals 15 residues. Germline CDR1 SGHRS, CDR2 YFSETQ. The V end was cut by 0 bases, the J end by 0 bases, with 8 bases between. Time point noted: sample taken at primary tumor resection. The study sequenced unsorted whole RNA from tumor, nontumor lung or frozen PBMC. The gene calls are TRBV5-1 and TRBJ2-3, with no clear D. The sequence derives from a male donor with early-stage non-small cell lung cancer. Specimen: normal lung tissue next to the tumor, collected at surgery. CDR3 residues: CASSLVPYSTDTQYF. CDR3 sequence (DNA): TGCGCCAGCAGCTTGGTTCCATATAGCACAGATACGCAGTATTTT. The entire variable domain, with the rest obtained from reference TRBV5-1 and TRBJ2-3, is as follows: KAGVTQTPRYLIKTRGQQVTLSCSPISGHRSVSWYQQTPGQGLQFLFEYFSETQRNKGNFPGRFSGRQFSNSRSEMNVSTLELGDSALYLCASSLVPYSTDTQYFGPGTRLTVL.